This T cell receptor (beta chain) was recovered during a study of spatial heterogeneity in lung cancer. Time point defined: sample taken at primary tumor resection. Sequencing of whole RNA from tumor, nontumor lung or frozen PBMC involved no sorting. A distinct unique molecular identifier was carried by each TCR cDNA molecule. TCRdb reprocessed the 5' RACE reads with MiXCR, giving one entry per CDR3 protein. The table has around 60,000 distinct CDR3 sequences, about 8% seen once. V trimming: 8 bases; J trimming: 3 bases; junction bases outside the gene matches: 8. The CDR3 is 14 amino acids. CDR1 and CDR2 (germline): LNHDA, SQIVND (reference sequence).

The sequenced sample was PBMCs, obtained at surgery. The receptor's source is a female donor with early-stage non-small cell lung cancer. The V gene is TRBV19, the J gene TRBJ1-1, with 8 bases identical to TRBD1. The CDR3 nucleotides read TGTGCCAGTGGCCCCAGGGGGCCCGACACTGAAGCTTTCTTT. It codes for CASGPRGPDTEAFF.